These T cell receptor beta chains were read from a single sample in a study of blood T cell repertoires in COVID-19. Sequencing was performed with immunoSEQ multiplex PCR; in TCRdb, only in-frame clones are kept and a portion is missing. In the table there are approximately 350,000 clones, around 83% of which are singletons. The sample taken for sequencing was peripheral blood. These receptor sequences come from a man aged 25-40 years with active or convalescent COVID-19. Each CDR3 is given with its conserved first and last residue. D genes are given only for firm matches. Clone sizes are given selectively: once, few, many, or a class where the clone is expanded.

clone size	V gene	D gene	J gene	CDR3 DNA	CDR3 protein
once	TRBV5-1	NA	TRBJ1-4	TGCGCCAGCAGCTTGTCAACGCGGGGTGAAAAACTGTTTTTT	CASSLSTRGEKLFF
NA	TRBV28	NA	TRBJ2-2	TGTGCCAGCAGGTCACGGGGGAGGACCGGGGAGCTGTTTTTT	CASRSRGRTGELFF
NA	TRBV19	NA	TRBJ1-1	TGTGCCAGTAGTTTCCAGTTCAACACTGAAGCTTTCTTT	CASSFQFNTEAFF
NA	TRBV2	TRBD2	TRBJ2-3	TGTGCCTCCCTCGGGGTGGGGTTGACTAGCGGGAGAGGAGGAACAGATACGCAGTATTTT	CASLGVGLTSGRGGTDTQYF
NA	TRBV27	TRBD1	TRBJ2-7	TGTGCCAGCAGTCGACAGGGCAGGGACGAGCAGTACTTC	CASSRQGRDEQYF
few	TRBV11-2	TRBD2	TRBJ2-1	TGTGCCAGCAGCTTTAGGGGACTAGCGAACAATGAGCAGTTCTTC	CASSFRGLANNEQFF
few	TRBV30	NA	TRBJ2-3	TGTGCCTGGAGTGTAGAAGAGGCCGCGGGGCAAACAAGCACAGATACGCAGTATTTT	CAWSVEEAAGQTSTDTQYF
NA	TRBV6-1	TRBD2	TRBJ2-5	TGTGCCAGCAGTAAAGTACTAGCGGGAGGTGGCGAGACCCAGTACTTC	CASSKVLAGGGETQYF
NA	TRBV14	TRBD1	TRBJ1-6	TGTGCCACAAGCGGGGCAGGGGGCTATTCACCCCTCCACTTT	CATSGAGGYSPLHF
NA	TRBV13	TRBD1	TRBJ1-2	TGTGCCAGCAGCTTAGGACAGACAGGACAGGAGGGCTACACCTTC	CASSLGQTGQEGYTF
NA	TRBV7-2	NA	TRBJ2-1	TGTGCCAGCAGCTTAGACAGAAGCTCCTACAATGAGCAGTTCTTC	CASSLDRSSYNEQFF
once	TRBV4-1	TRBD2	TRBJ2-3	TGCGCCAGCAGCCAAGAAACGGCGGGGGGCCCGGGAGATACGCAGTATTTT	CASSQETAGGPGDTQYF
NA	TRBV7-3	NA	TRBJ2-3	TGTGCCAGCAGCTTAGGAGGGCAAATACCCCCCTCTAGCACAGATACGCAGTATTTT	CASSLGGQIPPSSTDTQYF
NA	TRBV27	NA	TRBJ1-5	TGTGCCAGCTCAGTCGGAGGGGCCCGGGGGCCCCAGCATTTT	CASSVGGARGPQHF
NA	TRBV28	NA	TRBJ2-2	TGTGCCAGCAGTTTCACTACGCCCTGGGCCGGGGAGCTGTTTTTT	CASSFTTPWAGELFF
NA	TRBV5-1	TRBD1	TRBJ1-4	TGCGCCAGCAGCTTGTTTACAGGGGTTGAAAAACTGTTTTTT	CASSLFTGVEKLFF
NA	TRBV7-8	TRBD1	TRBJ2-1	TGTGCCAGCAGAAGACGGGACAGGTCTGATGAGCAGTTCTTC	CASRRRDRSDEQFF
NA	TRBV7-9	NA	TRBJ2-7	TGTGCCAGCGCGGCGGTCGGGAGCTCCTACGAGCAGTACTTC	CASAAVGSSYEQYF
NA	TRBV7-3	NA	TRBJ2-1	TGTGCCAGCAGCTCGCAGGGTTTCCCCTACAATGAGCAGTTCTTC	CASSSQGFPYNEQFF
few	TRBV7-2	NA	TRBJ1-4	TGTGCCAGCAGGAAGGCCCCGGACACGAATGAAAAACTGTTTTTT	CASRKAPDTNEKLFF
NA	TRBV7-8	NA	TRBJ2-1	TGTGCCAGCAGCCAGAGTTATGAGCAGTTCTTC	CASSQSYEQFF
NA	TRBV9	TRBD2	TRBJ2-7	TGTGCCAGCAGCTTACGGACTAGCGGGAGCCCCAACGAGCAGTACTTC	CASSLRTSGSPNEQYF
NA	TRBV15	NA	TRBJ1-5	TGTGCCACCAGCACTACAGGGTATAATCAGCCCCAGCATTTT	CATSTTGYNQPQHF
NA	TRBV18	NA	TRBJ2-7	TGTGCCAGCTCACCAGGCGGGGAGCCTCTCGAGCAGTACTTC	CASSPGGEPLEQYF
NA	TRBV7-2	TRBD2	TRBJ2-3	TGTGCCAGCAGTCCTTCTAGCGGGGGGGCAGATACGCAGTATTTT	CASSPSSGGADTQYF
NA	TRBV7-2	NA	TRBJ1-5	TGTGCCAGCAGCCTGGGGGCAGCCCGGAATCAGCCCCAGCATTTT	CASSLGAARNQPQHF
NA	TRBV7-9	NA	TRBJ1-1	TGTGCCAGCAGCCCTGGCGACACCATGAACACTGAAGCTTTCTTT	CASSPGDTMNTEAFF
NA	TRBV4-3	NA	TRBJ1-4	TGCGCCAGCAGCCAAGATCCGGGGAGGAATGAAAAACTGTTTTTT	CASSQDPGRNEKLFF
NA	TRBV27	NA	TRBJ1-1	TGTGCCAGCAGTCGTCCGGGGGGTCTGAACACTGAAGCTTTCTTT	CASSRPGGLNTEAFF
once	TRBV4-1	TRBD1	TRBJ1-1	TGCGCCAGCAGCCATCTCCTCGGACAGGGGGCTGAAGCTTTCTTT	CASSHLLGQGAEAFF
NA	TRBV7-3	TRBD1	TRBJ2-1	TGTGCCAGCAGCTGGGGACAGACCAATGAGCAGTTCTTC	CASSWGQTNEQFF
once	TRBV5-6	TRBD1	TRBJ2-1	TGTGCCAGCAGCTTGGGGACAGGTACCTACAATGAGCAGTTCTTC	CASSLGTGTYNEQFF
NA	TRBV30	NA	TRBJ2-3	TGTGCCTGGAGTGAAATAAATACGCAGTATTTT	CAWSEINTQYF